Below, one T cell receptor beta chain is given with its context. The CDR3 is made up of 14 amino acids. The V gene's germline CDR1 is LGHNA and CDR2 YNFKEQ. The germline V and J ends were trimmed by 4 bases and 0 bases, with 10 bases remaining between them. The data stem from a study of cytomegalovirus exposure and HLA in healthy donors. PCR amplification relied on 60 Vbeta primers (plus 13 Jbeta primers). Profiling relied on immunoSEQ multiplex PCR, and the TCRdb table lists in-frame clones only, not all of them. The data hold 75,000 to 100,000 clones, with approximately 76% observed a single time. The V gene is TRBV4-2, the J gene TRBJ2-7; D is undetermined. The material sequenced was PBMCs. The TCR originated in a woman between 55 and 75 years old in good health and CMV-seropositive. CDR3 DNA sequence: TGTGCCAGCAGCCGAGAGCCGAGCTCCTACGAGCAGTACTTC. Translating gives CASSREPSSYEQYF.